This T cell receptor beta chain was recovered during a study of T cell repertoires in cytomegalovirus infection. Looking at the study overall: CMV infection together with matching HLA type was indicated by public TCR beta signatures. The study's findings and limits: Based on cumulative public TCR beta family frequency, carriers of CMV plus the relevant HLA were identified. HLA-C-restricted TCR beta clonotypes specific for CMV led the ex vivo response.

This clonotype was seen many times. Its antigen is undetermined. In TCRdb, the reads were re-called with MiXCR into one record per CDR3 protein. The data show approximately 500,000 distinct CDR3 sequences, about 11% seen once. This sequence was found in a human donor in good health (CMV status not recorded). Some clones in this sample may be carry-over from other donors' samples. Sequencing input: PBMCs.

The CDR3 is CASSLRPSGSTTYEQYF. The CDR3 DNA follows: TGTGCCAGCAGCTTGCGTCCCAGCGGGAGTACTACCTACGAGCAGTACTTC. The chain joins TRBV5-6 to TRBJ2-7; the match to TRBD2 covers 8 bases. The V segment lost 1 base and the J segment 2 bases; nucleotides outside the gene matches: 11. The CDR3 sequence is 17 residues long. In germline, CDR1 is SGHDT, CDR2 YYEEEE. Filled out from reference TRBV5-6 and TRBJ2-7, the complete variable domain reads DAGVTQSPTHLIKTRGQQVTLRCSPKSGHDTVSWYQQALGQGPQFIFQYYEEEERQRGNFPDRFSGHQFPNYSSELNVNALLLGDSALYLCASSLRPSGSTTYEQYFGPGTRLTVT.